The 28 T cell receptor beta chains given below trace back to one sample, sequenced in a study of shared clonotypes between healthy human individuals. The repertoire was sequenced with immunoSEQ multiplex PCR; TCRdb's copy has only in-frame clones and lacks some. The data contain about 580,000 clones, about 98% of them singletons. Naive CD8 populations comprised CD45RO-negative cells positively selected for CCR7, excluding terminally differentiated effector memory CD45RA+ cells. The sample consisted of naive CD8+ T cells sorted from blood. The receptors shown here come from a man aged 30 to 39 in good health.

As concerns this clone: This CDR3 is also generated by other DNA sequences in the sample. The CDR3 region has the DNA TGCAGCGTTGGGTCTGCCTACGAGCAGTACTTC. Protein: CSVGSAYEQYF. This chain joins TRBV29-1 and TRBJ2-7; D gene ambiguous. The CDR3 is 11 residues long. From germline, CDR1 is SQVTM and CDR2 ANQGSEA. The ends were cut back, 4 bases at V and 2 bases at J, with 6 bases in the middle.

The chain uses TRBV5-1 and TRBJ2-3; 10 nucleotides align to TRBD1. V trimming: 4 bases; J trimming: 4 bases; junction bases outside the gene matches: 6. The CDR3 covers 15 residues. Germline-derived CDR1 and CDR2 are SGHRS and YFSETQ. As DNA, the CDR3 is TGCGCCAGCAGCACGGGACAGGGGAGACCAGATACGCAGTATTTT. This translates into CASSTGQGRPDTQYF.

V and J are TRBV4-1 and TRBJ2-7; the match to TRBD2 covers 12 bases. CDR3 length equals 16 residues. Germline values: CDR1 MGHRA, CDR2 YSYEKL. With 5 bases clipped from V and 5 bases from J, the junction kept 10 bases outside the gene matches. This chain's CDR3 is CASSSSGRADEDEQYF. The CDR3, as DNA: TGCGCCAGCAGCTCTAGCGGGAGGGCCGATGAGGACGAGCAGTACTTC.

V gene TRBV4-1 combines with J gene TRBJ1-1; D is unclear. The germline V and J ends were trimmed by 1 base and 9 bases, with 15 bases remaining between them. CDR3 length equals 14 residues. Germline V CDR1 and CDR2: MGHRA, YSYEKL. CDR3 in amino acids: CASSQGADGRQAFF. In nucleotides, the CDR3 is TGCGCCAGCAGCCAAGGGGCAGATGGGAGGCAAGCTTTCTTT.

The chain employs TRBV10-3 and TRBJ1-1, with D possibly matching TRBD1 (5 bases). Germline-derived CDR1 and CDR2 are ENHRY and SYGVKD. The CDR3 is made up of 13 amino acids. Trimming took 4 bases from V and 5 from J, leaving 11 bases between them. The CDR3 nucleotides are TGTGCCATCAGTGTGGACCAGGGAACTGAAGCTTTCTTT. Its translation: CAISVDQGTEAFF.

The chain joins TRBV7-9 to TRBJ2-2, with D unresolved. V dropped 3 bases and J dropped 9 bases, with 14 bases sitting between them. The CDR3 length is 14 residues. Germline V gene sequence: CDR1 SEHNR, CDR2 FQNEAQ (reference sequence). The CDR3 spells CASSFPQSSRELFF. As DNA, the CDR3 is TGTGCCAGCAGCTTTCCCCAATCTTCCCGGGAGCTGTTTTTT.

This clone appeared once. The chain joins TRBV6-1 to TRBJ2-7; the match to TRBD2 covers 12 bases. The V gene's germline CDR1 is MNHNS and CDR2 SASEGT. The V and J ends lost 3 bases and 4 bases, in that order; junction bases with no gene match: 1. The CDR3 spans 14 residues. The CDR3 sequence: CASSETSGSYEQYF. As DNA, the CDR3 is TGTGCCAGCAGTGAGACTAGCGGGAGTTACGAGCAGTACTTC.

The chain carries TRBV5-6 and TRBJ2-5; 10 nucleotides agree with TRBD2. V lost 0 bases and J lost 5; bases outside the gene matches: 7. The CDR3 consists of 16 residues. Germline CDR1 reads SGHDT; CDR2 reads YYEEEE. The CDR3 reads CASSLALAGEGETQYF. CDR3 sequence (DNA): TGTGCCAGCAGCTTGGCTCTAGCGGGAGAGGGTGAGACCCAGTACTTC.

The V and J genes are TRBV7-2 and TRBJ2-2, with D unclear. This CDR3 contains 14 residues. Germline V gives CDR1 SGHTA, CDR2 FQGNSA. Trimming shortened V by 5 bases and J by 4 bases, and 11 bases separated the two germline ends. CDR3: CASSPRVFTGELFF. Written as DNA, the CDR3 is TGTGCCAGCAGCCCAAGGGTATTCACCGGGGAGCTGTTTTTT.

V usage is TRBV11-2 and J usage is TRBJ2-3; D is unclear. Trimming took off 1 base at V and 0 bases at J, with 14 bases between the two ends. The germline V gene encodes CDR1 SGHAT and CDR2 FQNNGV. The length of the CDR3 is 17 residues. The CDR3 sequence: CASSLAPGHPSTDTQYF. CDR3 nucleotides: TGTGCCAGCAGCTTAGCCCCCGGTCACCCTAGCACAGATACGCAGTATTTT.

The chain is built from TRBV11-3 and TRBJ1-5; no firm D call. The CDR3 runs 16 residues. Germline values: CDR1 SGHNT, CDR2 YENEEA. Trimming left V 2 bases short and J 5 bases short, with 16 bases between. The CDR3 DNA follows: TGTGCCAGCAGCTTACCCCACGGAAGACCATATCAGCCCCAGCATTTT. Protein sequence: CASSLPHGRPYQPQHF.

A note on this clone: The same CDR3 also results from other DNA sequences found in this sample. V gene TRBV2 combines with J gene TRBJ1-1; no definite D call. The V gene lost 4 bases and the J gene lost 5 bases, with 2 bases spanning the gap. CDR1 SNHLY and CDR2 FYNNEI come from the germline V gene. The CDR3 has 10 residues. The CDR3 region has the DNA TGTGCCAGCAGTGGTACTGAAGCTTTCTTT. This encodes CASSGTEAFF.

The rearrangement uses TRBV7-8 and TRBJ1-2; D is unclear. The length of the CDR3 is 14 residues. CDR1 is SGHVS, CDR2 FQNEAQ, per germline. V lost 1 base and J 4 bases, leaving 10 bases between the germline ends. The CDR3 loop is CASSLVPRSYGYTF. The DNA of the CDR3 is TGTGCCAGCAGCTTAGTCCCCCGGAGCTATGGCTACACCTTC.

The J gene is TRBJ2-7, the V gene TRBV13; the D gene is possibly TRBD1 (5 bases). The CDR3 runs 14 residues. Trimming took off 4 bases at V and 5 bases at J, with 15 bases between the two ends. Per the germline V gene, CDR1 is PRHDT and CDR2 is FYEKMQ (reference sequence). Here the CDR3 reads CASSSFDGAHEQYF. CDR3 bases: TGTGCCAGCAGCTCGTTTGATGGGGCGCACGAGCAGTACTTC.

The chain uses TRBV7-2 and TRBJ1-2, with D unclear. The CDR3 is made up of 15 amino acids. V was cut by 3 bases and J by 0 bases, with 11 bases left in between. The germline gives CDR1 SGHTA, CDR2 FQGNSA. The CDR3, as DNA: TGTGCCAGCAGCTTGGGGTGGAGTACTAACTATGGCTACACCTTC. Its protein product is CASSLGWSTNYGYTF. Variable domain in full (rest from reference TRBV7-2 and TRBJ1-2): GAGVSQSPSNKVTEKGKDVELRCDPISGHTALYWYRQSLGQGLEFLIYFQGNSAPDKSGLPSDRFSAERTGGSVSTLTIQRTQQEDSAVYLCASSLGWSTNYGYTFGSGTRLTVV.

This clone was found a few times. The chain joins TRBV9 to TRBJ2-3; D is unclear. V was pared by 0 bases and J by 4 bases, with 6 bases between. This CDR3 spans 13 amino acids. CDR1 is SGDLS and CDR2 is YYNGEE in the germline V gene. CDR3 DNA: TGTGCCAGCAGCGTAGAGGCGGCAGATACGCAGTATTTT. It yields the protein CASSVEAADTQYF.

The chain couples TRBV6-5 to TRBJ2-1, with TRBD2 matching over 10 bases. V lost 0 bases, J lost 8 bases, and 7 bases stayed unmatched. From germline, CDR1 is MNHEY and CDR2 SVGAGI. The CDR3 is 16 residues long. The chain's CDR3 is CASSYSTLAGDDEQFF. The DNA for the CDR3 is TGTGCCAGCAGTTACTCGACTCTAGCGGGAGACGATGAGCAGTTCTTC.

The chain is built from TRBV18 and TRBJ1-5; D is uncertain. The germline V gene encodes CDR1 KGHSH and CDR2 LQKENI. Between the trimmed V and J ends, which lost 3 bases and 0 bases, there was a span of 9 bases. The CDR3 has 15 residues. The CDR3 is CASSPLGYSNQPQHF. CDR3 in DNA: TGTGCCAGCTCACCTCTTGGATATAGCAATCAGCCCCAGCATTTT.

The CDR3 loop is CATTSGNAYEQYF. CDR3 bases: TGTGCCACCACAAGCGGGAACGCCTACGAGCAGTACTTC. The chain carries TRBV19 and TRBJ2-7; 7 nucleotides agree with TRBD2. V lost 10 bases to trimming and J lost 2 bases; unmatched junction nucleotides: 8. The CDR3 runs 13 residues. Germline assignment: CDR1 LNHDA and CDR2 SQIVND (reference sequence).

The chain employs TRBV2 and TRBJ2-7, with D possibly being TRBD1 or TRBD2 (5 bases each). The CDR3 contains 17 residues. The germline V gene encodes CDR1 SNHLY and CDR2 FYNNEI. V lost 1 base and J lost 5, with 21 bases in between. The CDR3 loop is CASSEGPRGPDTNEQYF. The CDR3 region has the DNA TGTGCCAGCAGTGAAGGTCCACGGGGACCCGATACGAACGAGCAGTACTTC.

CDR3 in amino acids: CASSWGAFNYEQYF. DNA for the CDR3: TGTGCCAGCAGCTGGGGAGCTTTCAACTACGAGCAGTACTTC. The chain couples TRBV11-2 to TRBJ2-7; maybe TRBD2 (5 bases). CDR1 and CDR2 from the germline V gene are SGHAT and FQNNGV. CDR3 length: 14 residues. V shed 4 bases and J shed 3 bases, with 13 bases lying between them.

The chain is built from TRBV28 and TRBJ1-5; D is perhaps TRBD1 (6 bases). CDR3 length: 15 amino acids. CDR1 MDHEN and CDR2 SYDVKM come from the germline V gene. Trimming shortened V by 3 bases and J by 5 bases, and 14 bases separated the two germline ends. CDR3 region: CASSFFRGLDQPQHF. CDR3 sequence (DNA): TGTGCCAGCAGTTTTTTCAGGGGTTTGGATCAGCCCCAGCATTTT.

The chain uses TRBV28 and TRBJ2-7, with D unclear. The CDR3 runs to 11 residues. The germline V gene has CDR1 MDHEN and CDR2 SYDVKM. V was trimmed by 8 bases and J by 3 bases, leaving 8 bases between them. CDR3 DNA: TGTGCCAGCGGAGAGGACTACGAGCAGTACTTC. It translates to CASGEDYEQYF. Filled out from reference TRBV28 and TRBJ2-7, the complete variable domain reads DVKVTQSSRYLVKRTGEKVFLECVQDMDHENMFWYRQDPGLGLRLIYFSYDVKMKEKGDIPEGYSVSREKKERFSLILESASTNQTSMYLCASGEDYEQYFGPGTRLTVT.

A word on this clone: This same CDR3 is encoded by further DNA sequences in the sample. The V call is TRBV6-5, the J call TRBJ2-2; D call uncertain. The CDR3 is 12 amino acids. V lost 6 bases and J 2 bases, leaving 4 bases between the germline ends. Germline V gene sequence: CDR1 MNHEY, CDR2 SVGAGI. CDR3 protein: CASSRNTGELFF. For the CDR3, the DNA is TGTGCCAGCAGCCGAAACACCGGGGAGCTGTTTTTT.

The chain joins TRBV7-9 to TRBJ2-1, with TRBD1 matching over 8 bases. This CDR3 comprises 14 residues. V trimming: 3 bases; J trimming: 5 bases; junction bases outside the gene matches: 3. Germline lookup yields CDR1 SEHNR and CDR2 FQNEAQ (reference sequence). CDR3 protein: CASSFGTGNNEQFF. In nucleotides, the CDR3 is TGTGCCAGCAGCTTCGGGACAGGCAACAATGAGCAGTTCTTC.

V usage is TRBV12-5 and J usage is TRBJ2-1, with 13 nucleotides matching TRBD2. The V gene's germline CDR1 is LGHNT and CDR2 FRNRAP. CDR3 length: 17 residues. Trimming took 2 bases from V and 9 from J; bases not matched to a gene: 10. This CDR3 is CASGLYLGLAGVGEQFF. DNA for the CDR3: TGTGCTAGTGGTTTGTACCTAGGACTAGCGGGAGTAGGTGAGCAGTTCTTC.

The chain recombines TRBV15 with TRBJ2-7; TRBD1 aligns across 10 bases. Germline lookup yields CDR1 LNHNV and CDR2 YYDKDF (reference sequence). V shed 1 base and J 3 bases; nucleotides not matched to a gene: 3. CDR3 size: 15 residues. CDR3 in DNA: TGTGCCACCAGCAGAGGACAGGGGGCGCGCTACGAGCAGTACTTC. Translated: CATSRGQGARYEQYF.

The rearrangement joins TRBV9 to TRBJ1-1; D gene uncertain. Per germline, CDR1 SGDLS and CDR2 YYNGEE. V was cut by 1 base and J by 7 bases, with 17 bases left in between. The CDR3 extends over 15 amino acids. CDR3 bases: TGTGCCAGCAGCGTATATTTCGAGCCCCTCGGTGAAGCTTTCTTT. This sequence encodes CASSVYFEPLGEAFF. The entire variable domain, with the rest obtained from reference TRBV9 and TRBJ1-1, is as follows: DSGVTQTPKHLITATGQRVTLRCSPRSGDLSVYWYQQSLDQGLQFLIQYYNGEERAKGNILERFSAQQFPDLHSELNLSSLELGDSALYFCASSVYFEPLGEAFFGQGTRLTVV.